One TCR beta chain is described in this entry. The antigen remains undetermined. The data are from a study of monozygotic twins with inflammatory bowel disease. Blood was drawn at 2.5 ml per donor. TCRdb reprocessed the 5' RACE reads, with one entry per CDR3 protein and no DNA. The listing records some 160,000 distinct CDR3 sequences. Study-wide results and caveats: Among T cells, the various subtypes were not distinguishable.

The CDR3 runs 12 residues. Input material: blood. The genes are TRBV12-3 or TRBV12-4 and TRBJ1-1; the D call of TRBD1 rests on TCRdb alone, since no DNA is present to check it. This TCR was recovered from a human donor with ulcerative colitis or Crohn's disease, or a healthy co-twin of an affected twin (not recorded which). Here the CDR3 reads CASSSDSAEAFF.